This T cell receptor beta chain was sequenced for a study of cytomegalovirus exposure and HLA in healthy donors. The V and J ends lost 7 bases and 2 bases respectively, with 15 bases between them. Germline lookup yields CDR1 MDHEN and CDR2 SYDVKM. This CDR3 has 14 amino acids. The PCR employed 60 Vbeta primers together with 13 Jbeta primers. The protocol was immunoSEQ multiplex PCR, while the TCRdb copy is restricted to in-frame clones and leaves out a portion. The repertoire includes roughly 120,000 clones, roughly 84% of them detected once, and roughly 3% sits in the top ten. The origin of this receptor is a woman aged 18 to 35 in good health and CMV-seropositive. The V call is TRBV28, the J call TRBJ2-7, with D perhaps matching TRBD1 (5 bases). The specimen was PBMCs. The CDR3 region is CASTPGSRTYEQYF. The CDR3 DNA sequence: TGTGCCAGCACCCCAGGGTCCAGGACCTACGAGCAGTACTTC.